The rows below give T cell receptor beta chains drawn from one sample of a study of blood T cell repertoires in COVID-19. The data were produced by immunoSEQ multiplex PCR, yet TCRdb's version contains in-frame clones alone and is incomplete. Among around 190,000 clones listed, over 75% were seen once. Sequenced input: peripheral blood. These receptors all come from a woman aged 45-65 years with acute or convalescent COVID-19. The CDR3 runs from the conserved cysteine through the conserved F or W.

cdr3_aa | cdr3_length | j_call | v_call
CASSAGTSDLNEQFF | 15 | TRBJ2-1 | TRBV9
CASSSDRGRQNIQYF | 15 | TRBJ2-4 | TRBV13
CASAVDSRDRMNSNQPQHF | 19 | TRBJ1-5 | TRBV12-5
CASSQGQPQRGYGYTF | 16 | TRBJ1-2 | TRBV5-4
CASTSGTSTGELFF | 14 | TRBJ2-2 | TRBV19
CASSLGLAGGAATDTQYF | 18 | TRBJ2-3 | TRBV5-4
CASSPLGWNSPLHF | 14 | TRBJ1-6 | TRBV3-1/TRBV3-2
CASSLGSEIYGYTF | 14 | TRBJ1-2 | TRBV5-1
CASSIQGRQPQHF | 13 | TRBJ1-5 | TRBV12-3/TRBV12-4
CASFDRASYNEQFF | 14 | TRBJ2-1 | TRBV28
CASSFEESTEAFF | 13 | TRBJ1-1 | TRBV27
CAISESGTVNTGELFF | 16 | TRBJ2-2 | TRBV10-3
CASSPHSAEQYF | 12 | TRBJ2-7 | TRBV18
CASSPRSGSNNEQFF | 15 | TRBJ2-1 | TRBV11-3
CASSGRATNEKLFF | 14 | TRBJ1-4 | TRBV28
CASSPSGRGETQYF | 14 | TRBJ2-5 | TRBV18
CASSQESGGYGYTF | 14 | TRBJ1-2 | TRBV3-1/TRBV3-2
CASSLASGLGDEQFF | 15 | TRBJ2-1 | TRBV7-9
CASSNIAGSNTGELFF | 16 | TRBJ2-2 | TRBV27
CASSSHLLAYGYTF | 14 | TRBJ1-2 | TRBV28
CASSRQPNQPQHF | 13 | TRBJ1-5 | TRBV5-6
CASSFPGQGYEQYF | 14 | TRBJ2-7 | TRBV5-1